A single sample is the source of the 8 T cell receptor beta chains below, sequenced in a study of blood T cell repertoires in COVID-19. Sequenced by immunoSEQ multiplex PCR; TCRdb stores in-frame clones only, minus some. The sample shows about 230,000 clones, roughly 84% of them seen only once. Sequencing used peripheral blood. The receptors shown here come from a man aged 35 to 55 with acute or convalescent COVID-19.

The gene calls are TRBV6-5 and TRBJ2-2; perhaps TRBD2 as D (6 bases). V gave up 7 bases and J gave up 6 bases, with 18 bases separating them. The CDR3 totals 15 residues. Germline-derived CDR1 and CDR2 are MNHEY and SVGAGI. The CDR3 DNA reads TGTGCCAGCATAGGGCACGGGGGAGTCGCCGGGGAGCTGTTTTTT. Translation gives CASIGHGGVAGELFF.

This clone was seen once. This sequence joins TRBV3-1 (or the pseudogene TRBV3-2) and TRBJ2-3; D gene uncertain. Germline values: CDR1 LGHDT, CDR2 YNNKEL (reference sequence). The CDR3 consists of 13 residues. V lost 0 bases and J lost 6, with 7 bases in between. The CDR3 loop reads CASSQDRADTQYF. In nucleotides, the CDR3 is TGTGCCAGCAGCCAAGACAGAGCGGATACGCAGTATTTT.

The CDR3 here is CASSVKVGRGNNEQFF. Written as DNA, the CDR3 is TGTGCCAGCAGCGTAAAGGTCGGGCGGGGGAACAATGAGCAGTTCTTC. The rearrangement links TRBV9 to TRBJ2-1; 7 positions match TRBD2. J was trimmed by 5 bases and V by 1 base; bases with no gene match: 9. This CDR3 comprises 16 residues. Germline V CDR1 and CDR2: SGDLS, YYNGEE.

This sequence joins TRBV3-1 (or the pseudogene TRBV3-2) and TRBJ2-7, with 12 nucleotides matching TRBD1. Germline V lookup: CDR1 LGHDT, CDR2 YNNKEL (reference sequence). V gave up 4 bases and J gave up 4 bases; unmatched junction bases: 14. CDR3 size: 18 residues. The DNA for the CDR3 is TGTGCCAGCAGCCCCGGGACAGGGGGCGCGGGTCCGTCATACGAGCAGTACTTC. Translation gives CASSPGTGGAGPSYEQYF.

The chain is built from TRBV12-3 or TRBV12-4 and TRBJ2-5; 7 bases are a match to TRBD1. V shed 10 bases and J 4 bases; nucleotides not matched to a gene: 9. CDR3 length: 13 amino acids. In nucleotides, the CDR3 is TGTGCCACCCGGGAAGGGGGCTCAGAGACCCAGTACTTC. It encodes CATREGGSETQYF.

The chain uses TRBV2 and TRBJ2-7, with TRBD2 as a possible D gene (6 bases). Germline CDR1 is SNHLY and CDR2 is FYNNEI. CDR3 size: 16 residues. The V end was cut by 5 bases, the J end by 2 bases, with 19 bases between. The CDR3 protein is CASSPPRGSGTYEQYF. DNA for the CDR3: TGTGCCAGCAGTCCTCCCCGGGGTAGCGGAACCTACGAGCAGTACTTC.

This chain uses TRBV4-1 with TRBJ1-2; 8 bases fit TRBD1. V was clipped by 5 bases and J by 6 bases; unmatched bases: 8. Germline assignment: CDR1 MGHRA and CDR2 YSYEKL. CDR3 length: 14 residues. CDR3 region: CASSSPGTGHGYTF. CDR3 sequence (DNA): TGCGCCAGCAGCAGTCCCGGGACAGGACATGGCTACACCTTC.

Only one count was recorded for this clone. The V and J genes are TRBV4-1 and TRBJ1-2, with TRBD1 identical over 12 bases. The trim removed 3 bases at V and 4 bases at J, leaving 12 bases unmatched. The CDR3 has 18 amino acids. The germline gives CDR1 MGHRA, CDR2 YSYEKL. The DNA of the CDR3 is TGCGCCAGCAGCCACCCGGGACAGGGGGCTCCTTTAGGCTATGGCTACACCTTC. Residues: CASSHPGQGAPLGYGYTF.